This is a list of T cell receptor beta chains from one sample in a study of OX40 agonist ivuxolimab in advanced cancers. Sequencing used immunoSEQ multiplex PCR; TCRdb keeps in-frame clones, though not all of them. The table shows some 35,000 clones, with 87% occurring only once. Sequenced material: CD4+ or CD8+ T cells sorted from blood, taken in a trial of the OX40 agonist ivuxolimab. These receptors came from an adult with an advanced solid tumor such as melanoma, head and neck, liver or kidney cancer. Both conserved end residues are part of each CDR3. The D gene is left open where the match is weak. The size entry is marked missing in some rows and otherwise reads once, few, many or a size class.

CASSPFMRGNQPQHF	TGTGCCAGCAGCCCTTTTATGAGGGGCAATCAGCCCCAGCATTTT	TRBJ1-5	few	-	TRBV5-6
CASSEHRGPGEQYF	TGTGCCAGCAGTGAACACAGGGGGCCCGGCGAGCAGTACTTC	TRBJ2-7	-	TRBD1	TRBV27
CASSPGTDDEAFF	TGTGCCAGCAGCCCCGGGACGGATGATGAAGCTTTCTTT	TRBJ1-1	-	-	TRBV28
CASSFREPAYNEQFF	TGTGCCAGCAGCTTTAGAGAGCCGGCCTACAATGAGCAGTTCTTC	TRBJ2-1	-	-	TRBV2
CASSLRDSTDTQYF	TGTGCCAGCAGCTTAAGGGATAGCACAGATACGCAGTATTTT	TRBJ2-3	-	-	TRBV11-2
CASIEIGAGGANYGYTF	TGTGCCAGCATTGAAATCGGCGCAGGGGGCGCAAACTATGGCTACACCTTC	TRBJ1-2	-	TRBD1	TRBV28
CASSRGQEAFF	TGTGCCAGCTCAAGGGGACAGGAAGCTTTCTTT	TRBJ1-1	few	TRBD1	TRBV7-9
CASSPQGTETDTQYF	TGTGCCAGCAGTCCACAGGGTACGGAGACAGATACGCAGTATTTT	TRBJ2-3	-	-	TRBV6-4
CASSSGGQGNEKLFF	TGTGCCAGCAGTTCGGGGGGACAGGGAAATGAAAAACTGTTTTTT	TRBJ1-4	-	TRBD1	TRBV28
CASMGSSGTGSYEQYF	TGTGCCAGCATGGGTAGCTCCGGGACAGGCTCCTACGAGCAGTACTTC	TRBJ2-7	-	TRBD1	TRBV2
CASSLHGTSGSDTQYF	TGTGCCAGCAGCCTGCACGGGACTAGCGGATCAGATACGCAGTATTTT	TRBJ2-3	-	TRBD2	TRBV11-3
CASRERGWQPQHF	TGTGCCAGCCGCGAGCGGGGATGGCAGCCCCAGCATTTT	TRBJ1-5	-	-	TRBV6-5